Listed below are T cell receptor beta chains from one sample, sequenced in a study of technical replicates of blood from several donors. Sequencing used immunoSEQ multiplex PCR; TCRdb keeps in-frame clones, though not all of them. The table has some 64,000 clones, around 85% seen once; the top ten hold roughly 5%. The sample comprised PBMCs. The origin of the receptors is a human donor in good health. Some clones in this sample may be carry-over from other donors' samples. Each CDR3 is given with its conserved first and last residue. Fields, in order: CDR3 DNA, CDR3 protein, D gene, J gene, clone size, V gene. A D gene is named only where the DNA matches it firmly. Part of the rows lack a size; the others show once, few, many or a class for expanded clones.

CDR3 DNA: TGCGCCAGCAGCCAAGAGGCAGACAGCTTCTACAATGAGCAGTTCTTC; CDR3 protein: CASSQEADSFYNEQFF; D gene: -; J gene: TRBJ2-1; clone size: few; V gene: TRBV4-3
CDR3 DNA: TGTGCCAGCAGCTTAGGATCTCGGGGAGGCTACACCTTC; CDR3 protein: CASSLGSRGGYTF; D gene: -; J gene: TRBJ1-2; clone size: -; V gene: TRBV7-9
CDR3 DNA: TGTGCCAGCAGTTCGACTAGCGGGAGCTGGGGCGAGCAGTACTTC; CDR3 protein: CASSSTSGSWGEQYF; D gene: TRBD2; J gene: TRBJ2-7; clone size: -; V gene: TRBV6-5
CDR3 DNA: TGTGCCAGCAGCTTAGACAGGCACACTGAAGCTTTCTTT; CDR3 protein: CASSLDRHTEAFF; D gene: -; J gene: TRBJ1-1; clone size: -; V gene: TRBV11-3
CDR3 DNA: TGTGCCAGCAGTGAAGGGCTAGCGGGAGTTTACGAGCAGTACTTC; CDR3 protein: CASSEGLAGVYEQYF; D gene: TRBD2; J gene: TRBJ2-7; clone size: -; V gene: TRBV2
CDR3 DNA: TGTGCCAGCAGTTACGTCGGGGGGCTCAGAGAGCAGTACTTC; CDR3 protein: CASSYVGGLREQYF; D gene: -; J gene: TRBJ2-7; clone size: -; V gene: TRBV6-5
CDR3 DNA: TGTGCCAGCAGCAATAGCGGGTACTACGAGCAGTACTTC; CDR3 protein: CASSNSGYYEQYF; D gene: TRBD2; J gene: TRBJ2-7; clone size: -; V gene: TRBV7-2
CDR3 DNA: TGCGCCAGCAGCTTGGCAGGGCCACGTTATAATTCACCCCTCCACTTT; CDR3 protein: CASSLAGPRYNSPLHF; D gene: -; J gene: TRBJ1-6; clone size: -; V gene: TRBV5-1
CDR3 DNA: TGTGCCAGTAGCTCCGACAGGGTTTTTCAGCCCCAGCATTTT; CDR3 protein: CASSSDRVFQPQHF; D gene: TRBD1; J gene: TRBJ1-5; clone size: -; V gene: TRBV19
CDR3 DNA: TGTGCCAGCAGCGTAGCGGGGAGCGGGAGATCTGGCACAGATACGCAGTATTTT; CDR3 protein: CASSVAGSGRSGTDTQYF; D gene: TRBD2; J gene: TRBJ2-3; clone size: once; V gene: TRBV9
CDR3 DNA: TGTGCCAGCAGTGAAGATACAGGTAACGGGTACAATGAGCAGTTCTTC; CDR3 protein: CASSEDTGNGYNEQFF; D gene: -; J gene: TRBJ2-1; clone size: -; V gene: TRBV2
CDR3 DNA: TGTGCCAGCGGCACCTCCTACGAGCAGTACTTC; CDR3 protein: CASGTSYEQYF; D gene: -; J gene: TRBJ2-7; clone size: -; V gene: TRBV6-6
CDR3 DNA: TGCGCCAGCAGCTTGATAGGGGGCATGGAAGCTTTCTTT; CDR3 protein: CASSLIGGMEAFF; D gene: TRBD1; J gene: TRBJ1-1; clone size: -; V gene: TRBV5-1
CDR3 DNA: TGCAGGGGACAGGGAGGGCAGCCCCAGCATTTT; CDR3 protein: CRGQGGQPQHF; D gene: TRBD1; J gene: TRBJ1-5; clone size: -; V gene: TRBV20-1
CDR3 DNA: TGTGCCAGCTCCGAGACAGGGTGGGGGGATACGCAGTATTTT; CDR3 protein: CASSETGWGDTQYF; D gene: TRBD1; J gene: TRBJ2-3; clone size: -; V gene: TRBV2
CDR3 DNA: TGTGCCAGCAGCTTAGAGGGAGTACGCACCGGGGAGCTGTTTTTT; CDR3 protein: CASSLEGVRTGELFF; D gene: -; J gene: TRBJ2-2; clone size: -; V gene: TRBV7-9
CDR3 DNA: TGCGCCAGCAGCTTGGGGCGGGGGGGCCGGAATGAGCAGTTCTTC; CDR3 protein: CASSLGRGGRNEQFF; D gene: TRBD2; J gene: TRBJ2-1; clone size: -; V gene: TRBV5-1
CDR3 DNA: TGTGCCAGCTCACCTATGGACAGGGCTGGAAACACCATATATTTT; CDR3 protein: CASSPMDRAGNTIYF; D gene: TRBD1; J gene: TRBJ1-3; clone size: once; V gene: TRBV18
CDR3 DNA: TGTGCCAGCCGTGCATTAGCGGGACAGGGGTCTTCACCCCTCCACTTT; CDR3 protein: CASRALAGQGSSPLHF; D gene: TRBD1; J gene: TRBJ1-6; clone size: -; V gene: TRBV27
CDR3 DNA: TGCGCCAGCAGCCAAGATCCTGGTGGCAACGAGCAGTACTTC; CDR3 protein: CASSQDPGGNEQYF; D gene: -; J gene: TRBJ2-7; clone size: -; V gene: TRBV4-1
CDR3 DNA: TGTGCCAGCAGCCTCACAGGGGTTGGTGCTTTCTTT; CDR3 protein: CASSLTGVGAFF; D gene: TRBD1; J gene: TRBJ1-1; clone size: once; V gene: TRBV5-6
CDR3 DNA: TGTGCCAGCAGCTTGACAGGGCTGGGGACTGAAGCTTTCTTT; CDR3 protein: CASSLTGLGTEAFF; D gene: -; J gene: TRBJ1-1; clone size: -; V gene: TRBV5-4
CDR3 DNA: TGTGCCTGGAGTACCGGGACAGGGGGCCACGAGCAGTACTTC; CDR3 protein: CAWSTGTGGHEQYF; D gene: TRBD1; J gene: TRBJ2-7; clone size: once; V gene: TRBV30
CDR3 DNA: TGTGCCAGCAGCCAAGATCTGAATAGTGATGAGCAGTTCTTC; CDR3 protein: CASSQDLNSDEQFF; D gene: -; J gene: TRBJ2-1; clone size: -; V gene: TRBV4-2
CDR3 DNA: TGCGCCAGCAGCCAAGACATCGGGGGGTCCTACAATGAGCAGTTCTTC; CDR3 protein: CASSQDIGGSYNEQFF; D gene: TRBD2; J gene: TRBJ2-1; clone size: -; V gene: TRBV4-1
CDR3 DNA: TGCGCCAGCGCCCGAGGTGACCGTGAGCAGTTCTTC; CDR3 protein: CASARGDREQFF; D gene: -; J gene: TRBJ2-1; clone size: -; V gene: TRBV4-3
CDR3 DNA: TGCAGCGCTCGAGACACCGACAGGGGAGAAACCGGGGAGCTGTTTTTT; CDR3 protein: CSARDTDRGETGELFF; D gene: TRBD1; J gene: TRBJ2-2; clone size: few; V gene: TRBV29-1
CDR3 DNA: TGTGCCATCGAAGCGGGTGAGTCCTACAATGAGCAGTTCTTC; CDR3 protein: CAIEAGESYNEQFF; D gene: -; J gene: TRBJ2-1; clone size: -; V gene: TRBV10-3
CDR3 DNA: TGCGCCAGCAGCCAAGCCGTAGCGCTCCCATCCTACGAGCAGTACTTC; CDR3 protein: CASSQAVALPSYEQYF; D gene: -; J gene: TRBJ2-7; clone size: -; V gene: TRBV4-1
CDR3 DNA: TGTGCCAGCAGCTTAGACGCGGGCGGGGGGACGCAAGTATTT; CDR3 protein: CASSLDAGGGTQVF; D gene: TRBD2; J gene: TRBJ2-3; clone size: -; V gene: TRBV7-8
CDR3 DNA: TGTGCCAGCAGTGTAACCGACAGGGGAGTTGCCGGGGAGCTGTTTTTT; CDR3 protein: CASSVTDRGVAGELFF; D gene: TRBD1; J gene: TRBJ2-2; clone size: -; V gene: TRBV6-4
CDR3 DNA: TGTGCCAGCAGTGAAGGGACAGGGAGGGCCAAAAACATTCAGTACTTC; CDR3 protein: CASSEGTGRAKNIQYF; D gene: TRBD1; J gene: TRBJ2-4; clone size: -; V gene: TRBV6-1
CDR3 DNA: TGCGCCAGCAGCCTGGGACAGCCTCAGGAGACCCAGTACTTC; CDR3 protein: CASSLGQPQETQYF; D gene: TRBD1; J gene: TRBJ2-5; clone size: -; V gene: TRBV5-1
CDR3 DNA: TGTGCCAGCAGCTTAGCCGGGACTAGTGGGGAGACCCAGTACTTC; CDR3 protein: CASSLAGTSGETQYF; D gene: TRBD2; J gene: TRBJ2-5; clone size: once; V gene: TRBV7-7
CDR3 DNA: TGTGCCAGGCGAGGACAGGGGATTCAAAATGAAAAACTGTTTTTT; CDR3 protein: CARRGQGIQNEKLFF; D gene: TRBD1; J gene: TRBJ1-4; clone size: -; V gene: TRBV6-6
CDR3 DNA: TGTGCCAGCAGCGTAGCTCCACAGGATGGCTACACCTTC; CDR3 protein: CASSVAPQDGYTF; D gene: -; J gene: TRBJ1-2; clone size: -; V gene: TRBV9
CDR3 DNA: TGTGCCAGCAGTTATGGCACAGATACGCAGTATTTT; CDR3 protein: CASSYGTDTQYF; D gene: -; J gene: TRBJ2-3; clone size: -; V gene: TRBV11-2
CDR3 DNA: TGCGCCAGCAGCGTAGACAGGGCTCGGGACTATGGCTACACCTTC; CDR3 protein: CASSVDRARDYGYTF; D gene: TRBD1; J gene: TRBJ1-2; clone size: -; V gene: TRBV5-1
CDR3 DNA: TGTGCCAGCAGTGGTAGCGGGGGGGCAGGAGATACGCAGTATTTT; CDR3 protein: CASSGSGGAGDTQYF; D gene: TRBD2; J gene: TRBJ2-3; clone size: once; V gene: TRBV27
CDR3 DNA: TGCGCCAGCAGAATGGGGGGGATCCAAGAGACCCAGTACTTC; CDR3 protein: CASRMGGIQETQYF; D gene: TRBD2; J gene: TRBJ2-5; clone size: -; V gene: TRBV10-2
CDR3 DNA: TGTGCCAGCAGTTACTCTGGACGGGGAACCTACGAGCAGTACTTC; CDR3 protein: CASSYSGRGTYEQYF; D gene: -; J gene: TRBJ2-7; clone size: -; V gene: TRBV6-5
CDR3 DNA: TGCGCCAGCAGCTTGGGGCCGGGACAGGGATACGAGCAGTACTTC; CDR3 protein: CASSLGPGQGYEQYF; D gene: TRBD1; J gene: TRBJ2-7; clone size: -; V gene: TRBV5-1
CDR3 DNA: TGTGCCAGCAGCTCCTTACCGGGGTTGTATACGCAGTATTTT; CDR3 protein: CASSSLPGLYTQYF; D gene: -; J gene: TRBJ2-3; clone size: -; V gene: TRBV5-5
CDR3 DNA: TGCAGCGCGCGCACAGCTACCCAGTACTTC; CDR3 protein: CSARTATQYF; D gene: -; J gene: TRBJ2-5; clone size: -; V gene: TRBV29-1
CDR3 DNA: TGTGCCAGCAGCGTAGTAGCGGGGAACACTGAAGCTTTCTTT; CDR3 protein: CASSVVAGNTEAFF; D gene: -; J gene: TRBJ1-1; clone size: few; V gene: TRBV9
CDR3 DNA: TGTGCCAGCAGTTACACCCAAGACAGGGGCAATCAGCCCCAGCATTTT; CDR3 protein: CASSYTQDRGNQPQHF; D gene: TRBD1; J gene: TRBJ1-5; clone size: -; V gene: TRBV6-7
CDR3 DNA: TGTGCCAGCAGCCCTCAGGGACAGGGGATCGGCTACACCTTC; CDR3 protein: CASSPQGQGIGYTF; D gene: TRBD1; J gene: TRBJ1-2; clone size: -; V gene: TRBV7-8
CDR3 DNA: TGCGCCAGCAGATTTGGGACTATGACAGATACGCAGTATTTT; CDR3 protein: CASRFGTMTDTQYF; D gene: TRBD2; J gene: TRBJ2-3; clone size: -; V gene: TRBV5-1
CDR3 DNA: TGTGCCAGTTCTGCTAGAAGGGCCGGAGGCGAGGGCTACACCTTC; CDR3 protein: CASSARRAGGEGYTF; D gene: -; J gene: TRBJ1-2; clone size: once; V gene: TRBV19
CDR3 DNA: TGCGCCAGCAGCTTGTACCTAGTAGGCGGGGCACCGGGGGGGGAGCAGTTCTTC; CDR3 protein: CASSLYLVGGAPGGEQFF; D gene: TRBD2; J gene: TRBJ2-1; clone size: few; V gene: TRBV5-1